These T cell receptor beta chains were read from a single sample in a study of blood T cells in healthy people across ages. Each CDR3 protein gets one entry after TCRdb re-called the 5' RACE reads with MiXCR. The sample holds over 1,200,000 distinct CDR3 sequences; 59% are singletons and the top ten take 6.5% to 8.5%. Sequences were obtained from blood. These receptors were taken from a man younger than 35 in good health. Both conserved end residues are part of each CDR3. The D gene is left open where the match is weak. The size entry is marked missing in some rows and otherwise reads once, few, many or a size class.

TRBJ1-2	TRBV27	.	.	CASSLLGFGYTF
TRBJ2-5	TRBV28	.	.	CASSLVQQETQYF
TRBJ1-4	TRBV7-6	TRBD1	.	CASSCSTQGAPNEKLFF
TRBJ1-4	TRBV28	.	.	CASSLQRWEKLFF
TRBJ1-2	TRBV5-1	.	.	CASSLVASSGGYTF
TRBJ1-2	TRBV18	.	.	CASSPPGEWNYGYTF
TRBJ1-2	TRBV20-1	.	few	CSANLGALGGGYTF
TRBJ2-1	TRBV27	TRBD2	.	CASSPRAGAAVDEQFF
TRBJ1-1	TRBV6-2/TRBV6-3	TRBD1	.	CASTPYGQGAMNTEAFF
TRBJ1-5	TRBV2	TRBD1	.	CASREDRDQPQHF
TRBJ1-1	TRBV6-1	.	.	CASSSRAQTTEAFF
TRBJ2-7	TRBV4-1	TRBD1	few	CASSADRGRHEQYF
.	TRBV27	TRBD2	.	CATKGLAGDHEQYF
TRBJ2-1	TRBV20-1	TRBD2	.	CSARPSGSVHEQFF
TRBJ1-6	TRBV28	TRBD1	once	CASRSGTGDSPLHF
TRBJ2-1	TRBV24-1	.	.	CATSDFGNQQFF
TRBJ1-2	TRBV4-3	.	.	CASSQDEVVPYGYTF
TRBJ2-3	TRBV10-3	.	few	CATRTEGSTDTQYF
TRBJ2-1	TRBV6-2/TRBV6-3	.	.	CASSYLRGPTGEQFF
TRBJ2-1	TRBV2	.	.	CASRVDGGPYNEQFF
TRBJ2-3	TRBV7-2	TRBD2	.	CASSLDRLAGESTDTQYF
TRBJ1-4	TRBV10-3	.	.	CAISVNPGELFF
TRBJ2-5	TRBV24-1	.	.	CATSDPNQETQYF
.	TRBV10-3	.	.	CAITGAPPYEQYF
TRBJ1-4	TRBV20-1	.	once	CSARDRGQRVEKLFF
TRBJ2-5	TRBV5-5	TRBD1	few	CAGGTGLEETQYF
TRBJ1-2	TRBV13	TRBD1	.	CASSPSRQGYGYTF
TRBJ2-3	TRBV27	.	.	CASRGVGVQADTQYF
TRBJ1-1	TRBV30	.	.	CAWKVDRGTEAFF
TRBJ2-7	TRBV4-1	TRBD1	few	CASSHGQGGGHEQYF
TRBJ2-7	TRBV6-1	TRBD2	.	CASSEEGSGRWYEQYF
TRBJ2-7	TRBV10-2	.	.	CASSESQGDPLGEQYF
TRBJ2-7	TRBV25-1	.	few	CASSERPENYEQYF
.	TRBV6-2/TRBV6-3	.	once	CASRVVRENEQYF
TRBJ1-6	TRBV6-5	TRBD1	.	CASRRTGDSPLHF
TRBJ2-7	TRBV2	.	.	CASSETPYEQYF
TRBJ2-7	TRBV4-1	.	.	CASSYQTVQYEQYF
TRBJ2-7	TRBV7-2	.	.	CASSRQIHLTYEQYF
.	TRBV6-5	TRBD1	.	CASGQGGTYEQYF
TRBJ2-7	TRBV7-2	.	few	CASSLGLGFGEQYF
TRBJ1-2	TRBV15	.	.	CATSRGTVDYGYTF
TRBJ2-5	TRBV7-9	.	.	CAGGTSSPLQETQYF
TRBJ2-1	TRBV29-1	TRBD2	few	CSVVLAGDEQFF
TRBJ2-7	TRBV6-6	.	.	CASSYSSWATYEQYF
TRBJ2-2	TRBV7-8	.	.	CASSPFSGQNTGELFF
TRBJ2-1	TRBV12-3/TRBV12-4	.	once	CASSKQGHEQFF